What follows are 32 T cell receptor beta chains derived from one specimen sequenced in a study of CD8+CD57+ T cells in acquired aplastic anemia. Profiling that covered TCR beta VDJ and CDR3 relied on genomic DNA as its template. In TCRdb, the reads were re-called with MiXCR into one record per CDR3 protein. The sample lists 150,000 to 180,000 distinct CDR3 sequences; about 48% were seen once. Those patients picked for sequencing had displayed CD8+CD57+ cell expansion on flow cytometry. The sequenced material came from sorted CD4+, CD8+, or CD8+CD57+ T cells (not recorded which) from PBMCs. The receptors were gathered from a human donor with aplastic anemia.

This clonotype was observed a handful of times. V usage is TRBV24-1 and J usage is TRBJ2-3; TRBD1 matches at 7 bases. The germline V gene encodes CDR1 KGHDR and CDR2 SFDVKD. The CDR3 has 15 amino acids. Trimming took 0 bases from V and 1 from J; bases not matched to a gene: 0. CDR3 in DNA: TGTGCCACCAGTGATTTGGGGACAGGCACAGATACGCAGTATTTT. Translated, it gives CATSDLGTGTDTQYF.

In its sample, this clonotype was seen many times. This sequence joins TRBV7-6 and TRBJ2-7; D gene ambiguous. V was shortened by 4 bases and J by 5 bases, with 18 bases between the two germline ends. Germline V gives CDR1 SGHVS, CDR2 FNYEAQ. The CDR3 has 15 residues. In nucleotides, the CDR3 is TGTGCCAGCAGCTCTAGGGCTCCGAAAAGCGACGAGCAGTACTTC. This codes for CASSSRAPKSDEQYF.

The rearrangement joins TRBV20-1 to TRBJ2-7; TRBD1 might be the D (5 bases). The CDR3 is 14 amino acids. Trimming removed 1 base at V and 1 base at J, with 11 bases between. In germline, CDR1 is DFQATT, CDR2 SNEGSKA (reference sequence). The CDR3 sequence: CSARVEGASYEQYF. The CDR3 nucleotides are TGCAGTGCTAGAGTTGAAGGGGCGTCCTACGAGCAGTACTTC.

With regard to this clonotype: With a much larger clone just one base away, this may be a read error. The CDR3 end shows no conserved phenylalanine or tryptophan, and so a read error is likely. The V gene is TRBV12-3 or TRBV12-4, the J gene TRBJ1-3, with D unclear. Deletions cut 3 bases from V and 0 bases from J, with 9 bases between. The CDR3 extends over 15 amino acids. The chain's CDR3 is CASSFELSSGNTIYS. CDR3 nucleotide sequence: TGTGCCAGCAGTTTCGAGTTGTCCTCTGGAAACACCATATATTCT.

The rearrangement uses TRBV19 and TRBJ1-5, with a tentative D call TRBD1 (5 bases). With 8 bases removed from V and 2 bases from J, the gap between germline ends came to 13 bases. Germline values: CDR1 LNHDA, CDR2 SQIVND (reference sequence). There are 14 residues in the CDR3. CDR3 sequence: CASLRGRGNQPQHF. CDR3 nucleotides: TGTGCCAGTTTGAGGGGCAGGGGCAATCAGCCCCAGCATTTT.

The J gene is TRBJ2-1, the V gene TRBV7-2; unclear D gene. CDR3 length: 12 residues. The germline V gene encodes CDR1 SGHTA and CDR2 FQGNSA. V lost 0 bases and J 7 bases, leaving 4 bases between the germline ends. The CDR3 bases are TGTGCCAGCAGCTTAGCGCTTAATGAGCAGTTCTTC. Protein product: CASSLALNEQFF.

The J gene is TRBJ1-2, the V gene TRBV7-3; D is perhaps TRBD1 (6 bases). This CDR3 has 14 amino acids. V lost 4 bases and J 7 bases, leaving 16 bases between the germline ends. The germline gives CDR1 SGHTA, CDR2 FQGTGA. The CDR3 reads CASSSGVQFSGYTF. The CDR3 DNA follows: TGTGCCAGCAGCTCAGGGGTTCAATTCAGTGGCTACACCTTC.

The chain is built from TRBV6-5 and TRBJ1-5; no clear D. The germline V gene has CDR1 MNHEY and CDR2 SVGAGI. The germline V and J ends were trimmed by 2 bases and 2 bases, with 4 bases remaining between them. CDR3 length: 13 residues. DNA of the CDR3: TGTGCCAGCAGTTACGACGGCAATCAGCCCCAGCATTTT. Translation: CASSYDGNQPQHF.

This clonotype is a singleton in its sample. This CDR3 reads CASSLALAESSYEQYF. CDR3 DNA sequence: TGTGCCAGCAGCTTGGCACTAGCGGAGAGCTCCTACGAGCAGTACTTC. This chain links TRBV11-1 with TRBJ2-7, with 8 bases matching TRBD2. CDR3 length: 16 amino acids. V gave up 3 bases and J gave up 0 bases; unmatched junction bases: 7. Germline CDR1 and CDR2: SGHAT and FQDESV (reference sequence).

V and J are TRBV2 and TRBJ2-4; maybe TRBD1 (5 bases). Germline CDR1 is SNHLY and CDR2 is FYNNEI. The CDR3 runs 15 residues. Trimming pared 3 bases from V and 4 bases from J, leaving 13 bases between. The CDR3 loop is CASSDKGAGKNIQYF. In DNA form, the CDR3 reads TGTGCCAGCAGTGATAAAGGGGCTGGAAAAAACATTCAGTACTTC.

This clonotype has at least ten counts. This sequence joins TRBV10-3 and TRBJ1-3; D is uncertain. The CDR3 consists of 13 residues. V was trimmed by 3 bases and J by 7 bases, leaving 10 bases between them. From germline, CDR1 is ENHRY and CDR2 SYGVKD. DNA for the CDR3: TGTGCCATCAGTGATGTAGGCCGGAACACCATATATTTT. Its protein product is CAISDVGRNTIYF.

The genes are TRBV25-1 and TRBJ1-1; D gene uncertain. Trimming removed 4 bases at V and 0 bases at J, with 6 bases between. Germline V gene lookup returns CDR1 MGHDK and CDR2 SYGVNS. The CDR3 loop spans 13 amino acids. The CDR3 coding sequence is TGTGCCAGCAGTGGCCGGTTGAACACTGAAGCTTTCTTT. This sequence encodes CASSGRLNTEAFF.

This chain links TRBV24-1 with TRBJ1-6; perhaps TRBD1 as D (5 bases). V lost 3 bases to trimming and J lost 14 bases, with 31 bases between them. Germline lookup yields CDR1 KGHDR and CDR2 SFDVKD. The CDR3 totals 19 residues. This CDR3 reads CATSDPSPRDGRRTPALHF. Here the CDR3 DNA reads TGTGCCACCAGTGATCCTAGCCCCCGGGACGGACGTCGAACCCCGGCCCTCCACTTT.

This clonotype was recorded many times. This sequence joins TRBV12-3 or TRBV12-4 and TRBJ2-2; D call uncertain. Trimming took 7 bases from V and 0 from J, leaving 0 bases between them. This CDR3 is 11 amino acids long. CDR3 coding DNA: TGTGCCAGCACGAACACCGGGGAGCTGTTTTTT. Translated, it gives CASTNTGELFF.

This clonotype was counted many times. The chain recombines TRBV4-1 with TRBJ2-3; D tentatively fits TRBD1 or TRBD2 (6 bases each). Germline CDR1 and CDR2: MGHRA and YSYEKL. This CDR3 region has 15 residues. The V end was cut by 4 bases, the J end by 2 bases, with 13 bases between. The chain's CDR3 is CASSLTWGATDTQYF. In DNA form, the CDR3 reads TGCGCCAGCAGCCTCACGTGGGGGGCCACAGATACGCAGTATTTT.

This clonotype was counted once. At one boundary the junction diverges from the germline segment, which might be a read error. The rearrangement links TRBV6-5 to TRBJ2-5; TRBD2 matches at 10 bases. Germline lookup yields CDR1 MNHEY and CDR2 SVGAGI. The CDR3 sequence is 17 residues long. CDR3 loop: CASSYKRIAGGQKTQYF. The CDR3 DNA is TGTGCCAGCAGTTACAAAAGGATAGCGGGGGGCCAAAAGACCCAGTACTTC.

V and J are TRBV15 and TRBJ2-7; D may be TRBD2 (6 bases). Germline values: CDR1 LNHNV, CDR2 YYDKDF (reference sequence). V lost 3 bases and J 3 bases, leaving 15 bases between the germline ends. CDR3 length: 15 residues. The CDR3 sequence is CATSRGGLQIYEQYF. CDR3 DNA sequence: TGTGCCACCAGCAGGGGAGGACTTCAGATCTACGAGCAGTACTTC.

This clonotype was detected a few times. One base away lies a much larger clone, so this may be a sequencing read error. The V and J genes are TRBV6-4 and TRBJ1-1, with TRBD1 as a possible D gene (6 bases). Trimming cost V 2 bases and J 11 bases, with 12 bases left between them. The CDR3 contains 12 residues. Germline V gene sequence: CDR1 MRHNA, CDR2 SNTAGT. The CDR3 nucleotides read TGTGCCAGCAGTGACCCAGGGGATAAGGCTTTCTTT. This codes for CASSDPGDKAFF.

The chain carries TRBV10-3 and TRBJ2-3; 8 bases fit TRBD2. This CDR3 region has 18 residues. J lost 5 bases, V lost 0 bases, and 13 bases had no gene match. Germline V CDR1 and CDR2: ENHRY, SYGVKD. Here the CDR3 DNA reads TGTGCCATCAGTGAGTCGACTCGGGGGACTAGTATTATAGATACGCAGTATTTT. As protein: CAISESTRGTSIIDTQYF.

The genes are TRBV2 and TRBJ1-2, with a tentative D call TRBD1 (6 bases). Germline V gene sequence: CDR1 SNHLY, CDR2 FYNNEI. The V gene lost 3 bases and the J gene lost 4 bases, with 9 bases spanning the gap. The CDR3 is 13 amino acids. The CDR3: CASSEGHTYGYTF. The CDR3 DNA reads TGTGCCAGCAGTGAGGGACATACCTATGGCTACACCTTC.

The V gene is TRBV20-1, the J gene TRBJ2-1; 14 bases are a match to TRBD2. The CDR3 consists of 14 residues. The V segment lost 4 bases and the J segment 9 bases; nucleotides outside the gene matches: 5. CDR1 and CDR2 (germline): DFQATT, SNEGSKA (reference sequence). CDR3 sequence: CSAKGLAGVVEQFF. CDR3 nucleotide sequence: TGCAGTGCTAAGGGACTAGCGGGAGTCGTTGAGCAGTTCTTC.

This clonotype was found many times. V is TRBV19 and J is TRBJ1-1, with no clear D. Between the trimmed V and J ends, which lost 3 bases and 5 bases, there was a span of 4 bases. CDR1 LNHDA and CDR2 SQIVND come from the germline V gene (reference sequence). There are 11 residues in the CDR3. CDR3 bases: TGTGCCAGTAGTATGGGGACTGAAGCTTTCTTT. This translates into CASSMGTEAFF.

The V gene is TRBV24-1, the J gene TRBJ2-1, with D possibly being TRBD1 (6 bases). Per germline, CDR1 KGHDR and CDR2 SFDVKD. There are 15 residues in the CDR3. V shed 3 bases and J shed 7 bases, with 15 bases lying between them. CDR3 sequence (DNA): TGTGCCACCAGTGATCAGACGGCAGGGGAAAATGAGCAGTTCTTC. Translation gives CATSDQTAGENEQFF.

CDR3 amino acids: CASSVTPGGSGYTF. The CDR3 coding sequence is TGTGCCAGCAGCGTAACCCCAGGGGGCTCTGGCTACACCTTC. J is TRBJ1-2 and V is TRBV9; 8 bases fit TRBD1. This CDR3 is built from 14 residues. Germline V gene sequence: CDR1 SGDLS, CDR2 YYNGEE. V lost 1 base and J lost 7; bases outside the gene matches: 6.

This clonotype was observed at least ten times. The chain employs TRBV11-2 and TRBJ2-7; D gene unclear. The germline gives CDR1 SGHAT, CDR2 FQNNGV. The CDR3 length is 10 residues. Trimming left V 5 bases short and J 4 bases short, with 3 bases between. This CDR3 is CASSEYEQYF. In nucleotides, the CDR3 is TGTGCCAGCAGCGAGTACGAGCAGTACTTC.

This clonotype was seen only once. The V and J genes are TRBV7-8 and TRBJ2-7; 7 bases fit TRBD1. There are 15 residues in the CDR3. V dropped 1 base and J dropped 2; count of bases not matched to a gene: 5. Germline V gene data show CDR1 as SGHVS and CDR2 as FQNEAQ. CDR3 nucleotide sequence: TGTGCCAGCAGCTTAGAAGGGGGCAGGACCTACGAGCAGTACTTC. Residues: CASSLEGGRTYEQYF. The full variable domain, rest sourced from reference TRBV7-8 and TRBJ2-7, is GAGVSQSPRYKVAKRGQDVALRCDPISGHVSLFWYQQALGQGPEFLTYFQNEAQLDKSGLPSDRFFAERPEGSVSTLKIQRTQQEDSAVYLCASSLEGGRTYEQYFGPGTRLTVT.

The chain recombines TRBV6-1 with TRBJ2-7; TRBD1 matches 10 bases. V gave up 8 bases and J gave up 2 bases; unmatched junction bases: 9. CDR1 is MNHNS, CDR2 SASEGT, per germline. The CDR3 has 15 amino acids. CDR3 sequence (DNA): TGTGCCAGCGGAAACCGGGACAGGGGCACCTACGAGCAGTACTTC. Its translation: CASGNRDRGTYEQYF.

This rearrangement joins TRBV29-1 to TRBJ2-7, with D possibly matching TRBD1 (6 bases). Germline assignment: CDR1 SQVTM and CDR2 ANQGSEA. Trimming left V 1 base short and J 3 bases short, with 13 bases between. This CDR3 spans 14 amino acids. The CDR3 loop is CSVEVSDRNYEQYF. CDR3 coding DNA: TGCAGCGTTGAAGTATCGGACAGAAACTACGAGCAGTACTTC.

In its sample, this clonotype was seen many times. V usage is TRBV27 and J usage is TRBJ2-3; tentatively, D is TRBD1 (5 bases). The germline V and J ends were trimmed by 3 bases and 5 bases, with 12 bases remaining between them. The CDR3 is made up of 14 amino acids. In germline, CDR1 is MNHEY, CDR2 SMNVEV (reference sequence). The CDR3 loop reads CASSLTRAEDTQYF. CDR3 nucleotide sequence: TGTGCCAGCAGTTTGACCAGGGCGGAAGATACGCAGTATTTT.

This clonotype was detected ten times or more. This sequence joins TRBV12-3 or TRBV12-4 and TRBJ2-5, with TRBD1 identical over 11 bases. J gave up 4 bases and V 4 bases, and 5 bases lay outside the gene matches. The CDR3 extends over 15 amino acids. The CDR3 bases are TGTGCCAGCAGTTCACCGGGACAGGGGGGAGAGACCCAGTACTTC. The encoded protein is CASSSPGQGGETQYF.

CDR3 sequence: CASSPALTGASTDTQHF. The DNA for the CDR3 is TGTGCCAGTAGTCCAGCCCTAACAGGGGCTAGCACAGATACGCAGCATTTT. The chain combines TRBV19 with TRBJ2-3; 7 nucleotides match TRBD1. The J call could be wrong; TRBJ1-5 is a better fit for the DNA end. The CDR3 contains 17 residues. CDR1 and CDR2 (germline): LNHDA, SQIVND (reference sequence).

As DNA, the CDR3 is TGTGCCAGCAGTGAACGTACTGAAGCTTTCTTT. Translated: CASSERTEAFF. The V call is TRBV2, the J call TRBJ1-1; D uncertain. V was shortened by 2 bases and J by 5 bases, with 3 bases between the two germline ends. Germline CDR1 SNHLY, CDR2 FYNNEI. This CDR3 spans 11 amino acids.